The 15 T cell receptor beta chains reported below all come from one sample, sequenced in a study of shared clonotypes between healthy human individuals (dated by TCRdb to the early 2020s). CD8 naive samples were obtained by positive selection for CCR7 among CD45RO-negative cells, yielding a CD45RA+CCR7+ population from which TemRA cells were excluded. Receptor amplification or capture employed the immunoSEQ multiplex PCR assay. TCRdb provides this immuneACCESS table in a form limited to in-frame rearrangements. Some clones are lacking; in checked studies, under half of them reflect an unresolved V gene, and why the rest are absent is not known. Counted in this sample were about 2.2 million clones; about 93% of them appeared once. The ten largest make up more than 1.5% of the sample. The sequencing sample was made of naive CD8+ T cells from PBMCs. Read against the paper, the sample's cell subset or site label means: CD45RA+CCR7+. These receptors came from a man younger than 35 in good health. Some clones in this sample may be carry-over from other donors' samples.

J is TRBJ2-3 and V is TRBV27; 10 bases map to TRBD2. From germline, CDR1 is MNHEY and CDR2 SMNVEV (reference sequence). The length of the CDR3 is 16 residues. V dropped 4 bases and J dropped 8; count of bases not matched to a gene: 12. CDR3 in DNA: TGTGCCAGCAGTTCCCTAGCGGGGGCGGAGGGCGGTACGCAGTATTTT. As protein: CASSSLAGAEGGTQYF.

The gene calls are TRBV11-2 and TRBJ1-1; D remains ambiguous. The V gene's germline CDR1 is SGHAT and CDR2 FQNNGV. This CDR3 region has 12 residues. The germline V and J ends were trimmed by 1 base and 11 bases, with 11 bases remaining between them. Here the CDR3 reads CASSLVSSSAFF. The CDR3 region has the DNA TGTGCCAGCAGCTTAGTCTCTTCGTCCGCTTTCTTT.

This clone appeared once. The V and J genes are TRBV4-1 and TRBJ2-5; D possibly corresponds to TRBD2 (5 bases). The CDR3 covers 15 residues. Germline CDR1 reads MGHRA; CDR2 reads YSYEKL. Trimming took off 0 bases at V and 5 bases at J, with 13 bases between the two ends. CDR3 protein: CASSQDLSRGETQYF. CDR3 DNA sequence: TGCGCCAGCAGCCAAGATCTATCCAGAGGGGAGACCCAGTACTTC.

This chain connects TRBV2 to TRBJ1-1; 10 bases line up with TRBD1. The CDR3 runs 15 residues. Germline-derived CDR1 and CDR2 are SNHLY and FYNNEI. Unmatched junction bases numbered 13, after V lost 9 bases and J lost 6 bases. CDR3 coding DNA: TGTGCCAGACCCGGAGACAGGGGGCGCCGCGCTGAAGCTTTCTTT. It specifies CARPGDRGRRAEAFF.

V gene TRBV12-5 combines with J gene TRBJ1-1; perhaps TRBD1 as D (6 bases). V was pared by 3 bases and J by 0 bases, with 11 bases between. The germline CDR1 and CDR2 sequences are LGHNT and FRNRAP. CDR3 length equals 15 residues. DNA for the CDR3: TGTGCTAGTGGTTTCGGGACAAGCATGAACACTGAAGCTTTCTTT. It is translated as CASGFGTSMNTEAFF.

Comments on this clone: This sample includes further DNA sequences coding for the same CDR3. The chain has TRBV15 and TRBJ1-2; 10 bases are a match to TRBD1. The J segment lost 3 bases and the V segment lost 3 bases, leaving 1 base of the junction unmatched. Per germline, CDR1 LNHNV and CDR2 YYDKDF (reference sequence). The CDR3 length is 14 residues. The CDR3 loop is CATSRDRGDYGYTF. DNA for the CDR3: TGTGCCACCAGCAGGGACAGGGGGGACTATGGCTACACCTTC.

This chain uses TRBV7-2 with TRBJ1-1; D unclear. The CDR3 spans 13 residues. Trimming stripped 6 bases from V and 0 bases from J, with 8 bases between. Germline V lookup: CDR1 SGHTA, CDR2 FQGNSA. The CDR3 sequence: CASRPRVNTEAFF. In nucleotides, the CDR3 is TGTGCCAGCAGGCCCCGTGTGAACACTGAAGCTTTCTTT.

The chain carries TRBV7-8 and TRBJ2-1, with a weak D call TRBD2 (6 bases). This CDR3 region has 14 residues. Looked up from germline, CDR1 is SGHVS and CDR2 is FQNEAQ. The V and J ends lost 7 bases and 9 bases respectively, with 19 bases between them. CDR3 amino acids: CASTTSVSGVEQFF. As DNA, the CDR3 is TGTGCCAGCACCACAAGCGTCTCGGGAGTTGAGCAGTTCTTC. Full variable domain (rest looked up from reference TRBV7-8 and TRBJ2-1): GAGVSQSPRYKVAKRGQDVALRCDPISGHVSLFWYQQALGQGPEFLTYFQNEAQLDKSGLPSDRFFAERPEGSVSTLKIQRTQQEDSAVYLCASTTSVSGVEQFFGPGTRLTVL.

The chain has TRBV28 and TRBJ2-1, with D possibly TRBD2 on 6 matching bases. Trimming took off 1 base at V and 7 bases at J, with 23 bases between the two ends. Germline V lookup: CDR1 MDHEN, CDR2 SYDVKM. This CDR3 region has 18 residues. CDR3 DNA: TGTGCCAGCAGTTTATCCGGAGTTGGCGGATTTGGGGGGAATGAGCAGTTCTTC. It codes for CASSLSGVGGFGGNEQFF. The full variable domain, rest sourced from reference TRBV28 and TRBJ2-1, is DVKVTQSSRYLVKRTGEKVFLECVQDMDHENMFWYRQDPGLGLRLIYFSYDVKMKEKGDIPEGYSVSREKKERFSLILESASTNQTSMYLCASSLSGVGGFGGNEQFFGPGTRLTVL.

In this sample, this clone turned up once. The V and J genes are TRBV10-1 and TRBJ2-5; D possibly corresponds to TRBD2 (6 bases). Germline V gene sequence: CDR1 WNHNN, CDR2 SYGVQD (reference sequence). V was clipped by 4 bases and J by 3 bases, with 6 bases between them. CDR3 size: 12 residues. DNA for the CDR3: TGCGCCAGCAGTGGGGGGGAAGAGACCCAGTACTTC. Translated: CASSGGEETQYF.

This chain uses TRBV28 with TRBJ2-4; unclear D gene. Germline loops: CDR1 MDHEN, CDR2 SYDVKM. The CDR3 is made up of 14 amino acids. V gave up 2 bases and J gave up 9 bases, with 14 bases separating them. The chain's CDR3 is CASSLDPPKGIQYF. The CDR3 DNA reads TGTGCCAGCAGTTTAGACCCCCCCAAGGGCATTCAGTACTTC.

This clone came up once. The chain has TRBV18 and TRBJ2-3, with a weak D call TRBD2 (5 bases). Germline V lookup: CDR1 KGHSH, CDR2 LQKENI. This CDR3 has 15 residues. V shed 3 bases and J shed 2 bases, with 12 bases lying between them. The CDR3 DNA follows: TGTGCCAGCTCACCCGAGACGGGGAACACAGATACGCAGTATTTT. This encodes CASSPETGNTDTQYF.

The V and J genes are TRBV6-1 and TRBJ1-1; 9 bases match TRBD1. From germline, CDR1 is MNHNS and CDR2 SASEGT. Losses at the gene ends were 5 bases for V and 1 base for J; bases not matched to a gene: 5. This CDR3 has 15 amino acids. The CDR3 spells CASSSWTGENTEAFF. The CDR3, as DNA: TGTGCCAGCAGTTCTTGGACAGGGGAGAACACTGAAGCTTTCTTT.

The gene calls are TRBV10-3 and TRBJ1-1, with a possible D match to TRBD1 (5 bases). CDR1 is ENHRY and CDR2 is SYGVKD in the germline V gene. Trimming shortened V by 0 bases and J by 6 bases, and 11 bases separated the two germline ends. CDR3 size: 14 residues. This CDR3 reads CAISESPGRSEAFF. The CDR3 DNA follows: TGTGCCATCAGTGAGTCTCCAGGGAGGTCTGAAGCTTTCTTT.

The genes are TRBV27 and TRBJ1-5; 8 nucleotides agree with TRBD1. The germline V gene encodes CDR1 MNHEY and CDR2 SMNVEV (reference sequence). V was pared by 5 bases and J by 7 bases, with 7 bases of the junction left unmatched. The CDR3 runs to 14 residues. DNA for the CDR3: TGTGCCAGCAGTGGACAGGGATACGGGCAGCCCCAGCATTTT. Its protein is CASSGQGYGQPQHF.